The following is a T cell receptor (beta chain) sequence with its context. Its specificity is unknown. Trimming cost V 4 bases and J 0 bases, with 12 bases left between them. The CDR3 is 15 residues long. Germline V gene sequence: CDR1 SNHLY, CDR2 FYNNEI. This sample is part of a study of T cells in tuberculosis. Study-level findings and limits: Active tuberculosis TCR-alpha repertoires lay closer to GMM-specific TCRs than IGRA-negative controls, suggesting clonal expansion.

Assay used: immunoSEQ multiplex PCR; TCRdb lists only in-frame clones, some missing. Of 35,000 to 55,000 clones in the sample, 90% to 95% were seen once. This chain joins TRBV2 and TRBJ1-1, with D perhaps TRBD1 (5 bases). This sequence was found in a donor between 10 and 35 years old with latent tuberculosis or without tuberculosis infection. Sequenced sample: PBMCs. CDR3 bases: TGTGCCAGCAGTGGACAGCACCTCATGAACACTGAAGCTTTCTTT. Translated, it gives CASSGQHLMNTEAFF. Using reference TRBV2 and TRBJ1-1 for the parts outside the CDR3, the full variable domain is EPEVTQTPSHQVTQMGQEVILRCVPISNHLYFYWYRQILGQKVEFLVSFYNNEISEKSEIFDDQFSVERPDGSNFTLKIRSTKLEDSAMYFCASSGQHLMNTEAFFGQGTRLTVV.